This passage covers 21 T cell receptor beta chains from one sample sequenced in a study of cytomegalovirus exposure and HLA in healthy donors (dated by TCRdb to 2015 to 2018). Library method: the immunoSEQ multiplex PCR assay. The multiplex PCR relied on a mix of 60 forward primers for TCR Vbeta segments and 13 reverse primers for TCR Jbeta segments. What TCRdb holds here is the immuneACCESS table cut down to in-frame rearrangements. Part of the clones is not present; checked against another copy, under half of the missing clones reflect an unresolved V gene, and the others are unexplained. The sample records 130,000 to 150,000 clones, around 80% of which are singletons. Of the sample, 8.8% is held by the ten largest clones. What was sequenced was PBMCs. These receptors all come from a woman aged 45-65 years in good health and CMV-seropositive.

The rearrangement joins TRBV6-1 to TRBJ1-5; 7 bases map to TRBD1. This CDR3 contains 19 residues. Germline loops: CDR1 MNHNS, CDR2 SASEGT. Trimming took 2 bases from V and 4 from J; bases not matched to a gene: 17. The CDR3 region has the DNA TGTGCCAGCAGTGAACCTTTTTCTACTGTTAGGGGACAGAATCAGCCCCAGCATTTT. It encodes CASSEPFSTVRGQNQPQHF.

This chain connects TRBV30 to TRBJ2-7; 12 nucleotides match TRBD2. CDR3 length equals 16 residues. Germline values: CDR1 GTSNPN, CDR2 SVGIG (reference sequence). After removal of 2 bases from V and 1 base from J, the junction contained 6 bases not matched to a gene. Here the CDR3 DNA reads TGTGCCTGGAGTCCCCGGACTAGCGGGGATTCCTACGAGCAGTACTTC. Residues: CAWSPRTSGDSYEQYF.

The CDR3 protein is CASSSDRRYSYEQYF. The CDR3 coding sequence is TGCGCCAGCAGCTCGGACAGGAGATACTCCTACGAGCAGTACTTC. The chain combines TRBV5-1 with TRBJ2-7, with 7 nucleotides matching TRBD1. The trim removed 3 bases at V and 0 bases at J, leaving 6 bases unmatched. CDR3 length: 15 amino acids. Germline CDR1 and CDR2: SGHRS and YFSETQ. Full variable domain (rest looked up from reference TRBV5-1 and TRBJ2-7): KAGVTQTPRYLIKTRGQQVTLSCSPISGHRSVSWYQQTPGQGLQFLFEYFSETQRNKGNFPGRFSGRQFSNSRSEMNVSTLELGDSALYLCASSSDRRYSYEQYFGPGTRLTVT.

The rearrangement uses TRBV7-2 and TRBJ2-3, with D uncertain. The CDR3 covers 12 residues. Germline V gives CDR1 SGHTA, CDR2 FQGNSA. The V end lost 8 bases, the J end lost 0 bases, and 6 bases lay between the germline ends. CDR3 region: CASCTSTDTQYF. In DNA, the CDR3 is TGTGCCAGCTGCACTAGCACAGATACGCAGTATTTT. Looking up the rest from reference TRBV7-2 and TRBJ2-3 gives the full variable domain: GAGVSQSPSNKVTEKGKDVELRCDPISGHTALYWYRQSLGQGLEFLIYFQGNSAPDKSGLPSDRFSAERTGGSVSTLTIQRTQQEDSAVYLCASCTSTDTQYFGPGTRLTVL.

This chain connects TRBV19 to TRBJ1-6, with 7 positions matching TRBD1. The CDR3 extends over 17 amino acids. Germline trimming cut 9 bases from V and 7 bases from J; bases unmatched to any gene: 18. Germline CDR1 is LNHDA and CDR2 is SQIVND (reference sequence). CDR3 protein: CASRDPTLGTENSPLHF. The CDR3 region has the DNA TGTGCCAGCCGGGACCCAACACTAGGGACAGAAAATTCACCCCTCCACTTT.

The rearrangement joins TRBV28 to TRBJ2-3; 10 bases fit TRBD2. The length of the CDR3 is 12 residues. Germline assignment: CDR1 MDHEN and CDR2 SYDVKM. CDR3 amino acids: CKSGGERDTQYF. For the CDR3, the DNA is TGTAAAAGCGGGGGGGAGAGAGATACGCAGTATTTT.

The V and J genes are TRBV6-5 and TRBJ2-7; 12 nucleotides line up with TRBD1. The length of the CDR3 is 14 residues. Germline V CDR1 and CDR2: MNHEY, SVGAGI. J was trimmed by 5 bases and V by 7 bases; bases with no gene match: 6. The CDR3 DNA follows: TGTGCCAGCATTAGGGACAGGGGGCTTCACGAGCAGTACTTC. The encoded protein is CASIRDRGLHEQYF.

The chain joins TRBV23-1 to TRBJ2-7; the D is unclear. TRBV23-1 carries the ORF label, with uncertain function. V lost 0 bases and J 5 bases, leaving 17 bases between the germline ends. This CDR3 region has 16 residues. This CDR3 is CASSQSRTVRRDEQYF. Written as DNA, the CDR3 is TGCGCCAGCAGTCAATCGCGAACTGTCAGGCGTGACGAGCAGTACTTC.

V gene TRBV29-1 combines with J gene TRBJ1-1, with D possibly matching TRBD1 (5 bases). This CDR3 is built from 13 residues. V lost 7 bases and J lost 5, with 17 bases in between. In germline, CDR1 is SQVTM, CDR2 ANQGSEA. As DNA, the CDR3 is TGCAGCGGGTCCTCAGGGATGGGAACTGAAGCTTTCTTT. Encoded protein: CSGSSGMGTEAFF.

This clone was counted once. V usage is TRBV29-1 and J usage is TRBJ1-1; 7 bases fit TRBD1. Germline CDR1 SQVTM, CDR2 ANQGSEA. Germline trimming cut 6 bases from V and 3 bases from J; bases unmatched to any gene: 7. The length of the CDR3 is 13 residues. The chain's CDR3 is CSVPGQEYTEAFF. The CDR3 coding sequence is TGCAGCGTGCCAGGACAGGAGTACACTGAAGCTTTCTTT.

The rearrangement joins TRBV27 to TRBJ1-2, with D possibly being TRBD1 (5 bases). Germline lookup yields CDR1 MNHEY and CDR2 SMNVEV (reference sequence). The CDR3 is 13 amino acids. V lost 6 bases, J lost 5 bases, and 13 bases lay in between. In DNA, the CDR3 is TGTGCCAGCAGGCAGGGTGGCTCGTATGGCTACACCTTC. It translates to CASRQGGSYGYTF.

In DNA, the CDR3 is TGTGCCAGCAGCTTTACAGGGGCCGAGCAGTACTTC. Its protein is CASSFTGAEQYF. The chain employs TRBV7-9 and TRBJ2-7, with 7 bases matching TRBD1. The ends lost 3 bases at V and 6 bases at J; junction bases unmatched: 2. CDR3 size: 12 residues. Germline loops: CDR1 SEHNR, CDR2 FQNEAQ (reference sequence).

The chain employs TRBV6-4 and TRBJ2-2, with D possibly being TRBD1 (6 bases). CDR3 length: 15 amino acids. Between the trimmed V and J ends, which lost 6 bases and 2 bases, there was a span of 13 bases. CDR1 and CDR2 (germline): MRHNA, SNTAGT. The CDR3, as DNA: TGTGCCAGCAGCCCCGGACAGTTTAACACCGGGGAGCTGTTTTTT. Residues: CASSPGQFNTGELFF.

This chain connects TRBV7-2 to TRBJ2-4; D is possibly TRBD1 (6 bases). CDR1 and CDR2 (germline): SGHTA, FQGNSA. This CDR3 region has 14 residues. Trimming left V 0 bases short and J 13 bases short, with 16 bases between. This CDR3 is CASSLARTASIQYF. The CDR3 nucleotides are TGTGCCAGCAGCTTAGCGCGGACAGCTTCTATACAGTACTTC.

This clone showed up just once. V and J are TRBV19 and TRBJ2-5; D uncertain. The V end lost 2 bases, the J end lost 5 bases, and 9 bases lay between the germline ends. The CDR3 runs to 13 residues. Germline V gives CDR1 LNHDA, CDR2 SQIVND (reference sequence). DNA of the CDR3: TGTGCCAGTAGTATAAACCCCGAGGAGACCCAGTACTTC. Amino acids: CASSINPEETQYF.

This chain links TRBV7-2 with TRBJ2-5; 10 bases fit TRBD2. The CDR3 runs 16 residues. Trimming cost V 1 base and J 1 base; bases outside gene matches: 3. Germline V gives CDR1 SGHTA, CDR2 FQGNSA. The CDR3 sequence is CASSLGIAGGQETQYF. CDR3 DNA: TGTGCCAGCAGCTTAGGAATAGCGGGGGGCCAAGAGACCCAGTACTTC.

This chain's CDR3 is CASSFRGGEGETQYF. The CDR3 DNA reads TGTGCCAGCAGCTTCCGGGGGGGCGAGGGTGAGACCCAGTACTTC. The gene calls are TRBV7-6 and TRBJ2-5; 8 nucleotides align to TRBD2. CDR3 length: 15 amino acids. With 3 bases clipped from V and 5 bases from J, the junction kept 8 bases outside the gene matches. Germline CDR1 and CDR2: SGHVS and FNYEAQ.

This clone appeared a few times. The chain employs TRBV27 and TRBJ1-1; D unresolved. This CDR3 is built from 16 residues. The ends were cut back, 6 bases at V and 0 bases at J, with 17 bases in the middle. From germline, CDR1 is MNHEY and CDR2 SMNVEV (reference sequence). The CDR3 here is CASRTARGDLNTEAFF. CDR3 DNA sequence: TGTGCCAGCAGAACCGCTCGCGGCGATTTGAACACTGAAGCTTTCTTT.

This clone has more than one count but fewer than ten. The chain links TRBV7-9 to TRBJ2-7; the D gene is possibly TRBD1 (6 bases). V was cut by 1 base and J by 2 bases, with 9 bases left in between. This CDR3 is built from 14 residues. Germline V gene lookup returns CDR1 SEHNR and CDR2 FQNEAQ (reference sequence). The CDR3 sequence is CASSLDRVAYEQYF. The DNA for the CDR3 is TGTGCCAGCAGCTTAGACAGGGTCGCCTACGAGCAGTACTTC.

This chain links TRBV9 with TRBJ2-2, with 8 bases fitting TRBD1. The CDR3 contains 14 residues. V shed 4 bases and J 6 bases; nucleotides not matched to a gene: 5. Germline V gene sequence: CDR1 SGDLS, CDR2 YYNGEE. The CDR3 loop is CASSSETGAGELFF. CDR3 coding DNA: TGTGCCAGCAGCTCCGAGACAGGGGCCGGGGAGCTGTTTTTT.

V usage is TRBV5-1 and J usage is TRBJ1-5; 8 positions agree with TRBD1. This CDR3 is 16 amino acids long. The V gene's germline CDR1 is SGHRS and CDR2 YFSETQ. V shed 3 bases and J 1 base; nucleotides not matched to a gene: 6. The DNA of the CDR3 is TGCGCCAGCAGCTGGGGGACAGGTGGGAGCAATCAGCCCCAGCATTTT. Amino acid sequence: CASSWGTGGSNQPQHF.